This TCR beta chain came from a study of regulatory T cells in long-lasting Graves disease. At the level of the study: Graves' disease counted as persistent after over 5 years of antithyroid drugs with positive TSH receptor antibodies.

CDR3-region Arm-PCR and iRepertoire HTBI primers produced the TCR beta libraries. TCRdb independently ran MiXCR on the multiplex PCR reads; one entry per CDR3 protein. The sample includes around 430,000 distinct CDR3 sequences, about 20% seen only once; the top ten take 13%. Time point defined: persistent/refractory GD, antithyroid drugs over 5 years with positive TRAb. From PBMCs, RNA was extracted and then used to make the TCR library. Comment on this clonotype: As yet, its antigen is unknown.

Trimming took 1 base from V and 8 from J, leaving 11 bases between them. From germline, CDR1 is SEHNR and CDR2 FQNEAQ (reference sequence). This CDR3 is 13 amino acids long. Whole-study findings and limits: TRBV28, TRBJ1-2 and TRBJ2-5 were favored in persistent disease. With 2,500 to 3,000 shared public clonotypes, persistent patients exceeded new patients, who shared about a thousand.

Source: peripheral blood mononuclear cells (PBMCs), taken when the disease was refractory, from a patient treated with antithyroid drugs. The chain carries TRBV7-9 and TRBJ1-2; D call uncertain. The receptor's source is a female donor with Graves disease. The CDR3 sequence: CASSLVVREGYTF. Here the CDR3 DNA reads TGTGCCAGCAGCTTAGTAGTGCGAGAGGGCTACACCTTC.